This T cell receptor (beta chain) was sequenced during a study of cytomegalovirus exposure and HLA in healthy donors. A word on this clone: Its antigen remains unidentified.

The study's findings and limits: A later analysis linked fewer than 20,000 TCR beta sequences to HLA alleles at 0.05 false discovery rate.

The CDR3 is made up of 16 amino acids. Germline V gene data show CDR1 as MNHEY and CDR2 as SVGAGI. V lost 3 bases and J lost 4; bases outside the gene matches: 10. The PCR used 60 Vbeta and 13 Jbeta primers. How the authors handled the data: As a later analysis found, there were 70 million to 100 million unique TCR beta chains, of which roughly 11 million were shared. Profiled with immunoSEQ multiplex PCR; TCRdb holds only in-frame clones, not every one. The V and J calls and clone size come from that table; D and trimming were worked out from the DNA. Of over 85,000 clones listed, 73% are singletons. There were likely unrecorded immune exposures, though donors were nominally healthy when sampled.

The sequenced sample was PBMCs. This sequence originates from a man aged 35-49 years in good health and CMV-seronegative. The chain has TRBV6-5 and TRBJ2-3; 7 nucleotides align to TRBD2. CDR3 bases: TGTGCCAGCAGTTATATGGGGGGGGAAGTAGCAGATACGCAGTATTTT. Translation: CASSYMGGEVADTQYF.